This passage covers 5 T cell receptor beta chains from one sample sequenced in a study of blood T cells in healthy people across ages. Through a sample-barcoded 5' primer and a J-beta primer mix, a second PCR was run for about 6 to 11 cycles. One entry per CDR3 protein results from TCRdb running MiXCR on the 5' RACE reads. The table shows about 1.8 million distinct CDR3 sequences, with around 50% occurring only once. Sequenced input: blood. All receptors come from a woman between 40 and 55 years old in good health.

The table lists this clonotype with a few counts. J is TRBJ1-5 and V is TRBV6-2 or TRBV6-3; maybe TRBD1 (6 bases). The CDR3 consists of 14 residues. The germline gives CDR1 MNHEY, CDR2 SVGEGT. Trimming shortened V by 6 bases and J by 4 bases, and 13 bases separated the two germline ends. CDR3 sequence reads: CASRVTQGNQPQHF. The CDR3 bases are TGTGCCAGCAGGGTTACACAGGGTAATCAGCCCCAGCATTTT.

V gene TRBV3-1 combines with J gene TRBJ2-1; no clear D gene. Trimming cost V 5 bases and J 5 bases, with 13 bases left between them. This CDR3 spans 14 amino acids. CDR1 is LGHDT and CDR2 is YNNKEL in the germline V gene (reference sequence). The CDR3 nucleotides read TGTGCCAGCAGCGTAGTCGCCGACCACAATGAGCAGTTCTTC. Protein product: CASSVVADHNEQFF.

This clonotype was counted ten times or more. This chain links TRBV28 with TRBJ2-5; D perhaps matches TRBD1 (5 bases). Trimming took 6 bases from V and 2 from J, leaving 7 bases between them. The CDR3 is 12 amino acids. Germline CDR1 reads MDHEN; CDR2 reads SYDVKM. The CDR3 loop is CASRDTQETQYF. The CDR3 DNA is TGTGCCAGCAGGGACACGCAAGAGACCCAGTACTTC.

Here the CDR3 reads CASSDNRSRNEKLFF. The CDR3 coding sequence is TGTGCCAGCAGTGACAACCGAAGCAGAAATGAAAAACTGTTTTTT. The chain employs TRBV27 and TRBJ1-4; the D is unclear. This CDR3 has 15 residues. CDR1 and CDR2 from the germline V gene are MNHEY and SMNVEV (reference sequence). V was cut by 5 bases and J by 5 bases, with 15 bases left in between.

This clonotype was counted between two and nine times. The CDR3 nucleotides read TGCGCCAGCAGCGGAATTGGACAGGGCGCTGCTTTCTTT. Protein product: CASSGIGQGAAFF. The chain uses TRBV5-1 and TRBJ1-1; 8 bases map to TRBD1. The CDR3 length is 13 residues. CDR1 and CDR2 (germline): SGHRS, YFSETQ. With 4 bases clipped from V and 11 bases from J, the junction kept 10 bases outside the gene matches. Together with reference TRBV5-1 and TRBJ1-1, the CDR3 gives the full variable domain: KAGVTQTPRYLIKTRGQQVTLSCSPISGHRSVSWYQQTPGQGLQFLFEYFSETQRNKGNFPGRFSGRQFSNSRSEMNVSTLELGDSALYLCASSGIGQGAAFFGQGTRLTVV.